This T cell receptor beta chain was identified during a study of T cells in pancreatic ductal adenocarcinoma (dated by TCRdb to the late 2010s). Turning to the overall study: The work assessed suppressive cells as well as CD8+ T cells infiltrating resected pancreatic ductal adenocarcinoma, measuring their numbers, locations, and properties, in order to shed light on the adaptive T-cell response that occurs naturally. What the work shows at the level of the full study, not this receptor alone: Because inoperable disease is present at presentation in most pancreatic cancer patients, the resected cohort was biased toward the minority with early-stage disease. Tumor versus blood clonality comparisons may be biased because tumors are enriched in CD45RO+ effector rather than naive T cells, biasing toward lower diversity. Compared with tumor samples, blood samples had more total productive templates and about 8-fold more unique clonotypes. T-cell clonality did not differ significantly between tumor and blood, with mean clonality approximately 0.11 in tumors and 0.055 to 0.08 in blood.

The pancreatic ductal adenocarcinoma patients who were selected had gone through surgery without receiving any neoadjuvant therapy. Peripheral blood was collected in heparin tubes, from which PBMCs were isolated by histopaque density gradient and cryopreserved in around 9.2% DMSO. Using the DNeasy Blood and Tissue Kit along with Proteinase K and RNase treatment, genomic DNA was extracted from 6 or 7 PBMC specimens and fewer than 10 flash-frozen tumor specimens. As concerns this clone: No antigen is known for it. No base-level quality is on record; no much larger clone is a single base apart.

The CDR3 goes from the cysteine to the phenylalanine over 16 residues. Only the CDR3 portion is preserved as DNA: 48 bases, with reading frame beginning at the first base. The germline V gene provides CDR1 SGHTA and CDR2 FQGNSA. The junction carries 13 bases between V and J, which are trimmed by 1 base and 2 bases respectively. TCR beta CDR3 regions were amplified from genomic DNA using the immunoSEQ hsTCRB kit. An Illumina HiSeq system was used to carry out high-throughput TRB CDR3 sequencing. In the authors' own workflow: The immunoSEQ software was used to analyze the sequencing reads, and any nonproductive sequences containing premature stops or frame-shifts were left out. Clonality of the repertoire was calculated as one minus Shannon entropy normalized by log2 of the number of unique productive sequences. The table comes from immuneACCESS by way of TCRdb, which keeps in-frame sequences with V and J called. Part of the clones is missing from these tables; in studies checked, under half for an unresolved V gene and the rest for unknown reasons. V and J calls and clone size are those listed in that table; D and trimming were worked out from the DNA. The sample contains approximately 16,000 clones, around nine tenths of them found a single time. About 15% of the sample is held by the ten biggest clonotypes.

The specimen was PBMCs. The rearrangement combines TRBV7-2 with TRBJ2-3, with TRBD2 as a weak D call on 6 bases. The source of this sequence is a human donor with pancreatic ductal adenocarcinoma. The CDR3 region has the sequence CASSLEVGGVTDTQYF. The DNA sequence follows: TGTGCCAGCAGCTTAGAGGTGGGAGGAGTCACAGATACGCAGTATTTT.